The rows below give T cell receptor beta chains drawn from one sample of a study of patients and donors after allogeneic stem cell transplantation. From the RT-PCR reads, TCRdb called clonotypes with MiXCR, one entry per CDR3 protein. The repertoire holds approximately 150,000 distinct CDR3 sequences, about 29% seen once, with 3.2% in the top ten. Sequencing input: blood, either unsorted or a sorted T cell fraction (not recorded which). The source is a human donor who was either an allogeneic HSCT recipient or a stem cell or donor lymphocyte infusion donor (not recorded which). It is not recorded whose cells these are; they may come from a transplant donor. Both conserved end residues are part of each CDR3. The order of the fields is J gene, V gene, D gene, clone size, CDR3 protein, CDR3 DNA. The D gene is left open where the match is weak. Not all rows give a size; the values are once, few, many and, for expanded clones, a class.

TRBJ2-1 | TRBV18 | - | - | CASSPRLGQLAGNEQFF | TGTGCCAGCTCACCTCGACTAGGGCAATTGGCGGGCAATGAGCAGTTCTTC
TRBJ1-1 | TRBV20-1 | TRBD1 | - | CSVRGQGNTEAFF | TGCAGTGTTAGGGGGCAGGGGAACACTGAAGCTTTCTTT
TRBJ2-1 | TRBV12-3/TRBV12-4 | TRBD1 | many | CASTGQGSYNEQFF | TGTGCCAGCACGGGACAGGGCTCCTACAATGAGCAGTTCTTC
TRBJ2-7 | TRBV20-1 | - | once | CSARVPLVVYEQYF | TGCAGTGCTAGGGTCCCTTTAGTCGTCTACGAGCAGTACTTC
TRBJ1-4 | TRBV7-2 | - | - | CASSWDGGSSNEKLFF | TGTGCCAGCAGCTGGGACGGGGGGTCATCTAATGAAAAACTGTTTTTT
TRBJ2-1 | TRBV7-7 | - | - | CASSLDPNGYEQFF | TGTGCTAGCAGCTTGGATCCAAATGGATATGAGCAGTTCTTC
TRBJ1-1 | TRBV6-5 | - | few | CASRMMDRNTEAFF | TGTGCCAGCAGAATGATGGACAGAAACACTGAAGCTTTCTTT
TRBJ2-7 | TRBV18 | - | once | CASLKTEGYEQYF | TGTGCCAGCCTAAAGACCGAAGGCTACGAGCAGTACTTC
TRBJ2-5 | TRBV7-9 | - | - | CASSSGVEGTQYF | TGTGCCAGCAGCTCTGGGGTTGAGGGGACCCAGTACTTC
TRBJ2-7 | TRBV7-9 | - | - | CASSARPGGNYEQYF | TGTGCCAGCAGCGCTCGCCCAGGGGGGAACTACGAGCAGTACTTC
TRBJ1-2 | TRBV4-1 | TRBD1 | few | CASSQDALEGAWDGYTF | TGCGCCAGCAGCCAAGATGCCCTGGAGGGGGCTTGGGATGGCTACACCTTC
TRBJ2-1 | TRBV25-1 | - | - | CASSGSPNAYNEQFF | TGTGCCAGCAGTGGTTCCCCCAACGCTTACAATGAGCAGTTCTTC
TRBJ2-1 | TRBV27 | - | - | CASSLSAPDEQFF | TGTGCCAGCAGTTTATCGGCCCCAGATGAGCAGTTCTTC
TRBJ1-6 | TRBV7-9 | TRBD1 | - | CASSLKHLDRLAF | TGTGCCAGCAGCTTAAAGCACCTGGACAGGCTTGCGTTT
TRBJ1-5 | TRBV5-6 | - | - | CASSPGTNLNQPQHF | TGTGCCAGCAGCCCAGGGACAAACCTAAATCAGCCCCAGCATTTT
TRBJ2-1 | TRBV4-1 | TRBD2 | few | CASSQGSGNEQFF | TGCGCCAGCAGCCAAGGTAGCGGGAATGAGCAGTTCTTC
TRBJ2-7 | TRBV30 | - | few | CAWSIQSSYEQYF | TGTGCCTGGAGTATACAGAGCTCCTACGAGCAGTACTTC
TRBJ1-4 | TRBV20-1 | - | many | CSARDGIQNAANEKLFF | TGCAGTGCTCGTGACGGGATTCAGAACGCGGCTAATGAAAAACTGTTTTTT
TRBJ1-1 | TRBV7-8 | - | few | CASSLASGTQHTEAFF | TGTGCCAGCAGCTTAGCGTCAGGGACACAACATACTGAAGCTTTCTTT
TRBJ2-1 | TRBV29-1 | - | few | CSVLPYNEQFF | TGCAGCGTTCTCCCCTACAATGAGCAGTTCTTC
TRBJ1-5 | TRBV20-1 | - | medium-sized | CSARAPDAYQPQHF | TGCAGTGCTAGGGCCCCAGATGCCTATCAGCCCCAGCATTTT
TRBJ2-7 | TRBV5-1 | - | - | CASKTLGSEYEQYF | TGCGCCAGCAAGACGTTGGGGAGTGAGTACGAGCAGTACTTC
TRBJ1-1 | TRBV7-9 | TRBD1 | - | CAGSGRQGLDTEAFF | TGTGCCGGCAGCGGACGACAGGGGTTGGACACTGAAGCTTTCTTT
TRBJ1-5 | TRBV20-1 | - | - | CSAPVGGYQPQHF | TGCAGTGCCCCGGTCGGGGGATATCAGCCCCAGCATTTT
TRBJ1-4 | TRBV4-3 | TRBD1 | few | CASSQEPQGSGEKLFF | TGCGCCAGCAGCCAAGAGCCACAGGGGAGTGGTGAAAAACTGTTTTTT
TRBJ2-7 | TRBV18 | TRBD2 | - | CASSPPREGRYEQYF | TGTGCCAGCTCACCACCCCGGGAGGGCCGCTACGAGCAGTACTTC
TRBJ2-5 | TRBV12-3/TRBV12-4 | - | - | CASSFPALETQYF | TGTGCCAGCAGTTTTCCGGCATTAGAGACCCAGTACTTC
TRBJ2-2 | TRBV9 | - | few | CASSVEGASGELFF | TGTGCCAGCAGCGTAGAAGGGGCGAGTGGGGAGCTGTTTTTT
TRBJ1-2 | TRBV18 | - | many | CASSPPGGVNYGYTF | TGTGCCAGCTCACCACCGGGGGGGGTGAACTATGGCTACACCTTC
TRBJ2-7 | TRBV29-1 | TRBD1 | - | CSVSWTGGYEQYF | TGCAGCGTTTCATGGACAGGGGGCTACGAGCAGTACTTC
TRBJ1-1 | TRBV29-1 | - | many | CSVEGAAGVHTEAFF | TGCAGCGTTGAAGGCGCAGCGGGAGTCCACACTGAAGCTTTCTTT
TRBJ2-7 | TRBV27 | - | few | CASSLRRAYEQYF | TGTGCCAGCAGTTTAAGAAGAGCCTACGAGCAGTACTTC
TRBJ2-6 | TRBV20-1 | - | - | CSAPFVGANVLTF | TGCAGTGCTCCCTTTGTTGGGGCCAACGTCCTGACTTTC
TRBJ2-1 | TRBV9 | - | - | CASSVDRPYNEQFF | TGTGCCAGCAGCGTAGACCGACCCTACAATGAGCAGTTCTTC
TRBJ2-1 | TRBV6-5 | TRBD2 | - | CASKGGRASYNEQFF | TGTGCCAGCAAGGGCGGGAGGGCCTCATACAATGAGCAGTTCTTC
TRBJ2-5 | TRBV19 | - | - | CASSIDFFETQYF | TGTGCCAGTAGTATAGACTTCTTTGAGACCCAGTACTTC
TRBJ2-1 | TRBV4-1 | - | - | CASRQASGTSNEQFF | TGCGCCAGCAGGCAGGCGAGCGGAACTTCTAATGAGCAGTTCTTC
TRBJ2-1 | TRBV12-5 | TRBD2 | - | CASGPSGRDEQFF | TGTGCTAGTGGCCCTAGCGGGAGGGATGAGCAGTTCTTC
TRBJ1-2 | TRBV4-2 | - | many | CASSLQGINWRGYTF | TGTGCCAGCTCCCTACAGGGCATAAATTGGCGTGGCTACACCTTC
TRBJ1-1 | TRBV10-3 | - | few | CATEQGLNTEAFF | TGTGCCACTGAACAGGGATTGAACACTGAAGCTTTCTTT
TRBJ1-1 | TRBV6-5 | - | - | CASSYYRDTEAFF | TGTGCCAGCAGTTACTACAGGGATACTGAAGCTTTCTTT
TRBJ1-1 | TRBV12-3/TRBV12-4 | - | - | CASTKGTIEAFF | TGTGCCAGCACGAAAGGGACAATTGAAGCTTTCTTT
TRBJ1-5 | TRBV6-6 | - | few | CASTTGGSRQPQHF | TGTGCCAGCACCACGGGGGGGTCTCGGCAGCCCCAGCATTTT
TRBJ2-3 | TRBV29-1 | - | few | CSAIRMSTDTQYF | TGCAGCGCTATTAGGATGAGCACAGATACGCAGTATTTT
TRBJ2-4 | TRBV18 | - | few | CASSPRTHEGNIQYF | TGTGCCAGCTCACCAAGGACACACGAGGGGAACATTCAGTACTTC
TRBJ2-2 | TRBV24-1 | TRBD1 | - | CATSDSPGQGNTGELFF | TGTGCCACCAGTGATTCTCCGGGACAGGGGAACACCGGGGAGCTGTTTTTT
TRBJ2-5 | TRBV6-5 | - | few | CASSYSLDLSDQETQYF | TGTGCCAGCAGTTACTCGCTCGACCTTTCAGACCAAGAGACCCAGTACTTC
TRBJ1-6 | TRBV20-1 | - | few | CSARDPGRMFYNSPLHF | TGCAGTGCTAGAGATCCGGGACGGATGTTCTATAATTCACCCCTCCACTTT